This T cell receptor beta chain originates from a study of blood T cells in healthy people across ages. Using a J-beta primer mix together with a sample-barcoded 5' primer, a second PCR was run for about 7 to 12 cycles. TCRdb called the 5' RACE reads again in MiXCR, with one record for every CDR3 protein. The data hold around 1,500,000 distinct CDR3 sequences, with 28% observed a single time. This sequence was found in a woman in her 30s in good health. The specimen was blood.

The CDR3 loop is CASSLSFGEYQETQYF. The CDR3 coding sequence is TGTGCCAGCAGTTTATCGTTCGGGGAGTACCAAGAGACCCAGTACTTC. This chain joins TRBV27 and TRBJ2-5, with a weak D call TRBD2 (5 bases). CDR1 is MNHEY, CDR2 SMNVEV, per germline (reference sequence). The CDR3 has 16 residues. V was pared by 0 bases and J by 0 bases, with 11 bases between.